This T cell receptor beta chain was sequenced during a study of T-cell memory formation after mild COVID-19. Study results and limitations: Later expanders leaned toward CD4+, whereas clones contracting from day 15 to 85 were balanced CD4/CD8. That cross-reactive memory joined was suggested by some responding clones appearing in pre-infection memory.

Concerning this clonotype itself: The antigen remains undetermined.

Looked up from germline, CDR1 is MNHEY and CDR2 is SVGEGT. There are 13 residues in the CDR3. V lost 8 bases to trimming and J lost 5 bases; unmatched junction nucleotides: 8. From the 5' RACE reads, TCRdb called clonotypes with MiXCR, one entry per CDR3 protein. In the table there are fewer than 650,000 distinct CDR3 sequences, about 18% of which are singletons. V gene TRBV6-2 or TRBV6-3 combines with J gene TRBJ1-1, with 7 nucleotides matching TRBD1. The TCR was taken from an adult woman who had mild COVID-19 (a few samples of this study predate the infection). Cell type and time point are not known. The sequenced sample was PBMCs or a T cell subset sorted from them (not recorded which). CDR3 DNA sequence: TGTGCCAGCGCCCGGGACAGACAGACTGAAGCTTTCTTT. Translation gives CASARDRQTEAFF.